The sequence of this T cell receptor (beta chain) was determined in a study of shared clonotypes between healthy human individuals. TCRdb keeps only in-frame clones here, not all; method: immunoSEQ multiplex PCR. The sample has around 620,000 clones, approximately 96% seen once. Terminally differentiated effector memory CD45RA+ cells were left out of the naive CD8 fraction, which was CD45RO-negative and positively selected for CCR7. Specimen: naive CD8+ T cells sorted from blood. This TCR was sampled from a woman aged 25 to 39 in good health.

The CDR3 DNA is TGTGCCAGCAGTTGGGGGGGCAGGGAGGATGAAAAACTGTTTTTT. This encodes CASSWGGREDEKLFF. V and J are TRBV27 and TRBJ1-4; TRBD1 is a possible D gene (6 bases). The germline gives CDR1 MNHEY, CDR2 SMNVEV (reference sequence). V was shortened by 4 bases and J by 6 bases, with 15 bases between the two germline ends. The CDR3 is 15 amino acids.